This T cell receptor (beta chain) was sequenced in a study of shared clonotypes between healthy human individuals. This clone came up once. Per the authors' pipeline: In the immunoSEQ data, sequences were junction-only and lacked quality scores, so filtering differed. Profiled with immunoSEQ multiplex PCR; TCRdb holds only in-frame clones, not every one. V and J calls and clone size are given by that table; D and trimming were obtained from the DNA. Here the sample spans 1.5 million to 2.5 million clones, less than 95% being singletons. Naive CD8 cells lacked CD45RO, underwent positive selection for CCR7 and left out terminally differentiated effector memory CD45RA+ cells. Trimming removed 5 bases at V and 0 bases at J, with 8 bases between. The germline gives CDR1 MDHEN, CDR2 SYDVKM. The CDR3 contains 13 residues.

The clonotype originates from a man in his late teens or twenties in good health. Sequenced input: naive CD8+ T cells sorted from blood. The V and J genes are TRBV28 and TRBJ2-7; D is unresolved. CDR3 DNA sequence: TGTGCCAGCAGTCCCCTGAACTCCTACGAGCAGTACTTC. It yields the protein CASSPLNSYEQYF.